The sequence of this TCR beta chain was determined in a study of T-cell memory formation after mild COVID-19. Looking at the study overall: TCR clusters largely stayed donor specific.

Using its own MiXCR run on the 5' RACE reads, TCRdb lists one record per CDR3 protein. The repertoire holds roughly 350,000 distinct CDR3 sequences, with around 28% as singletons. Of note for this clonotype: The junction does not match germline at one end; this may be a read error.

There are 12 residues in the CDR3. Germline values: CDR1 ENHRY, CDR2 SYGVKD. This TCR was sampled from an adult woman who had mild COVID-19 (a few samples of this study predate the infection). Cell type and time point are not known. The material sequenced was PBMCs or a T cell subset sorted from them (not recorded which). This chain joins TRBV10-3 and TRBJ1-4; no firm D call. The CDR3 DNA follows: TGTGCCATCGGTGGGTCTAAGGAAAAACTGTTTTTT. Its translation is CAIGGSKEKLFF.